This TCR beta chain was found in a study of early T cells in non-severe SARS-CoV-2 infection. Trimming removed 5 bases from V and 0 bases from J, with 18 bases in between. The CDR3 length is 17 residues. In germline, CDR1 is MDHEN, CDR2 SYDVKM. With regard to this clonotype: What it binds is unknown.

Individually, cDNA molecules had unique molecular identifiers attached to them. MiXCR, applied by TCRdb to the 5' RACE reads, yields one record per CDR3 protein. The sample has approximately 66,000 distinct CDR3 sequences; 12% are singletons. Study-wide results and caveats: Matching against VDJdb likely underestimated virus-specific expansions, favoring anti-spike CD8.

The sequencing sample was made of whole blood. This TCR came from an adult who was a healthcare worker with PCR-confirmed SARS-CoV-2 infection or an uninfected control (not recorded which). This sequence joins TRBV28 and TRBJ2-3, with no clear D. The CDR3 region is CASSPGAGFFSTDTQYF. The CDR3 nucleotides are TGTGCCAGCAGTCCCGGCGCTGGTTTCTTTAGCACAGATACGCAGTATTTT.